The following is a TCR beta chain sequence with its context. This record belongs to a study of blood T cell repertoires in COVID-19. CDR3 length: 13 amino acids. CDR1 is ENHRY, CDR2 SYGVKD, per germline. The V end lost 7 bases, the J end lost 5 bases, and 15 bases lay between the germline ends. Participants' reported clinical history set cohort assignment. Assay used: immunoSEQ multiplex PCR; TCRdb lists only in-frame clones, some missing. The data show 200,000 to 250,000 clones, 85% seen once. The receptor comes from a woman between 45 and 65 years old with acute COVID-19. The sequenced sample was PBMCs or T cells enriched from blood (not recorded which). The chain is built from TRBV10-3 and TRBJ2-7; weak D call: TRBD1 (5 bases). This CDR3 reads CAITRGQGDEQYF. CDR3 nucleotides: TGTGCCATCACCCGAGGACAAGGCGACGAGCAGTACTTC.